This T cell receptor (beta chain) was captured in a study of PD-1 blockade in classical Hodgkin lymphoma. About the study: With a 2-week interval, patients received intravenous nivolumab at 3 mg/kg. General study results and limits: Healthy donors were reported to have higher baseline TCR diversity than newly diagnosed patients. Unlike CD8+ TCR diversity, which did not rise significantly by C4D1, CD4+ TCR diversity did. It was among complete responders that baseline diversity resembled that of newly diagnosed patients.

Germline trimming cut 1 base from V and 8 bases from J; bases unmatched to any gene: 11. Germline V lookup: CDR1 GTSNPN, CDR2 SVGIG (reference sequence). The CDR3 runs to 16 residues. Relapse after autologous stem cell transplantation occurred in every patient, and brentuximab vedotin exposure varied. Sequencing was performed with immunoSEQ multiplex PCR; in TCRdb, only in-frame clones are kept and a portion is missing. The sample carries around 45,000 clones, roughly three quarters recorded once. Comment on this clone: Its target is not known.

This receptor was taken from a human donor with classical Hodgkin lymphoma. The sample here was peripheral blood mononuclear cells (PBMCs), taken before the second cycle of nivolumab. V gene TRBV30 combines with J gene TRBJ1-5; TRBD1 aligns across 10 bases. CDR3 in amino acids: CAWSDPDRGIGEPQHF. CDR3 coding DNA: TGTGCCTGGAGTGACCCGGACAGGGGGATTGGTGAGCCCCAGCATTTT.